Listed here are 29 T cell receptor beta chains from one sample, sequenced in a study of blood T cell repertoires in COVID-19. The method was immunoSEQ multiplex PCR; TCRdb's version includes in-frame clones alone and lacks a portion of them. The data show approximately 160,000 clones, more than 60% seen once. Sequencing was performed on peripheral blood. The receptors were gathered from a man aged 65-85 years with acute or convalescent COVID-19.

The CDR3 DNA reads as TGTGCCACCAGTGGGACTCATCCCGACAATGAGCAGTTCTTC. As protein: CATSGTHPDNEQFF. The V call is TRBV24-1, the J call TRBJ2-1; D is perhaps TRBD2 (5 bases). Germline V CDR1 and CDR2: KGHDR, SFDVKD. Deletions cut 5 bases from V and 5 bases from J, with 12 bases between. The CDR3 sequence is 14 residues long.

The rearrangement joins TRBV12-2 to TRBJ1-3; TRBD1 is taken as the D call from the table, unchecked against the DNA. TRBV12-2 constitutes a pseudogene. The CDR3 runs to 15 residues. CDR3 protein: CASRFEQGSGNTIYF. CDR3 coding DNA: TGTGCAAGTCGCTTTGAACAGGGATCCGGAAACACCATATATTTT.

CDR3 bases: TGTGCCAGCAGCGTAGCGAGAGACATGCCTAACTATGGCTACACCTTC. Amino acids: CASSVARDMPNYGYTF. The J gene is TRBJ1-2, the V gene TRBV9; D not resolved. Germline V gives CDR1 SGDLS, CDR2 YYNGEE. V dropped 0 bases and J dropped 0 bases, with 12 bases sitting between them. The CDR3 contains 16 residues.

In its sample, this clone was seen a few times. The chain uses TRBV11-2 and TRBJ2-1, with no clear D. This CDR3 has 14 residues. Trimming took 1 base from V and 1 from J, leaving 5 bases between them. Germline V lookup: CDR1 SGHAT, CDR2 FQNNGV. For the CDR3, the DNA is TGTGCCAGCAGCTTAGCAGGATCCTACAATGAGCAGTTCTTC. Its protein is CASSLAGSYNEQFF.

The chain has TRBV3-1 (or the pseudogene TRBV3-2) and TRBJ2-1; D unresolved. Germline assignment: CDR1 LGHDT and CDR2 YNNKEL (reference sequence). The CDR3 is made up of 15 amino acids. V lost 6 bases, J lost 4 bases, and 16 bases lay in between. CDR3 DNA sequence: TGTGCCAGCAGTCGCACGAACGCCGGGTACAATGAGCAGTTCTTC. Its translation is CASSRTNAGYNEQFF.

This clone appeared a few times. The rearrangement uses TRBV12-3 or TRBV12-4 and TRBJ1-1; weak D call: TRBD1 (5 bases). The germline V and J ends were trimmed by 3 bases and 7 bases, with 6 bases remaining between them. This CDR3 spans 11 amino acids. The CDR3 nucleotides are TGTGCCAGCAGTTTTAGGGGTGAAGCTTTCTTT. Translating it yields CASSFRGEAFF.

The chain links TRBV6-5 to TRBJ2-1, with D unresolved. Germline loops: CDR1 MNHEY, CDR2 SVGAGI. V gave up 1 base and J gave up 0 bases, with 7 bases separating them. The CDR3 consists of 15 residues. Here the CDR3 DNA reads TGTGCCAGCAGTTACTGGCGGAGCTCCTACAATGAGCAGTTCTTC. Translating it yields CASSYWRSSYNEQFF.

The V call is TRBV11-2, the J call TRBJ2-7, with 7 positions matching TRBD1. Losses at the gene ends were 2 bases for V and 0 bases for J; bases not matched to a gene: 7. Per the germline V gene, CDR1 is SGHAT and CDR2 is FQNNGV. The CDR3 covers 16 residues. The CDR3 protein is CASSLIGTAISYEQYF. Written as DNA, the CDR3 is TGTGCCAGCAGCTTAATCGGGACAGCAATCTCCTACGAGCAGTACTTC. The full variable domain, in which reference TRBV11-2 and TRBJ2-7 provide the parts outside the CDR3, is EAGVAQSPRYKIIEKRQSVAFWCNPISGHATLYWYQQILGQGPKLLIQFQNNGVVDDSQLPKDRFSAERLKGVDSTLKIQPAKLEDSAVYLCASSLIGTAISYEQYFGPGTRLTVT.

The chain employs TRBV6-5 and TRBJ2-1; 11 positions agree with TRBD2. The CDR3 is made up of 14 amino acids. Trimming at V came to 6 bases and at J to 5 bases, leaving 3 bases not matched to a gene. In germline, CDR1 is MNHEY, CDR2 SVGAGI. The CDR3 is CASRSGLADNEQFF. DNA of the CDR3: TGTGCCAGCAGATCGGGACTAGCGGACAATGAGCAGTTCTTC.

V is TRBV5-4 and J is TRBJ1-5, with D unresolved. Germline V CDR1 and CDR2: SGHNT, YYREEE (reference sequence). The CDR3 covers 15 residues. Trimming pared 0 bases from V and 5 bases from J, leaving 12 bases between. DNA of the CDR3: TGTGCCAGCAGCTTGGCCGGTAGTAAAGATCAGCCCCAGCATTTT. It specifies CASSLAGSKDQPQHF.

This clone was recorded a few times. This chain uses TRBV3-1 (or the pseudogene TRBV3-2) with TRBJ2-3, with 14 bases aligning to TRBD2. The CDR3 extends over 18 amino acids. The J segment lost 3 bases and the V segment lost 1 base, leaving 6 bases of the junction unmatched. Looked up from germline, CDR1 is LGHDT and CDR2 is YNNKEL (reference sequence). The CDR3 bases are TGTGCCAGCAGCCAAGGTCCGACTAGCGGGGGGGGTACAGATACGCAGTATTTT. Encoded protein: CASSQGPTSGGGTDTQYF.

The chain couples TRBV7-2 to TRBJ2-7; D might be TRBD1 (6 bases). This CDR3 is 14 amino acids long. V was shortened by 5 bases and J by 3 bases, with 14 bases between the two germline ends. Germline V gene lookup returns CDR1 SGHTA and CDR2 FQGNSA. CDR3 protein: CASSEQGRFYEQYF. The CDR3 DNA reads TGTGCCAGCAGCGAACAGGGACGGTTCTACGAGCAGTACTTC.

This chain links TRBV7-9 with TRBJ2-1; 10 positions match TRBD2. V lost 5 bases and J lost 3; bases outside the gene matches: 7. The CDR3 runs 16 residues. Germline V lookup: CDR1 SEHNR, CDR2 FQNEAQ (reference sequence). The CDR3 spells CASSGEPSGSYNEQFF. In nucleotides, the CDR3 is TGTGCCAGCAGCGGGGAGCCTAGCGGGAGCTACAATGAGCAGTTCTTC.

The chain recombines TRBV7-9 with TRBJ1-1, with unresolved D. Germline V gene data show CDR1 as SEHNR and CDR2 as FQNEAQ (reference sequence). The ends were cut back, 5 bases at V and 5 bases at J, with 15 bases in the middle. The CDR3 loop spans 14 amino acids. The CDR3 DNA follows: TGTGCCAGCAGCAACCCGACACAGTGGACTGAAGCTTTCTTT. It translates to CASSNPTQWTEAFF.

In its sample, this clone was seen a few times. The gene calls are TRBV27 and TRBJ1-1; D is undetermined. The germline V gene encodes CDR1 MNHEY and CDR2 SMNVEV (reference sequence). This CDR3 is 14 amino acids long. Trimming pared 3 bases from V and 3 bases from J, leaving 11 bases between. CDR3 DNA: TGTGCCAGCAGTTTCTTAGGGCGGGACACTGAAGCTTTCTTT. Translated: CASSFLGRDTEAFF.

The J gene is TRBJ2-1, the V gene TRBV20-1; 7 bases are a match to TRBD2. Germline V CDR1 and CDR2: DFQATT, SNEGSKA (reference sequence). The CDR3 contains 15 residues. Trimming took 3 bases from V and 6 from J; bases not matched to a gene: 11. The CDR3 DNA sequence: TGCAGTGCTAGTTATCCCCTAGCGGAGTCCAATGAGCAGTTCTTC. Its protein product is CSASYPLAESNEQFF.

V gene TRBV5-1 combines with J gene TRBJ2-1, with D possibly TRBD1 on 5 matching bases. V was shortened by 0 bases and J by 9 bases, with 7 bases between the two germline ends. There are 12 residues in the CDR3. Germline V gene data show CDR1 as SGHRS and CDR2 as YFSETQ. CDR3 in amino acids: CASSLGGSEQFF. The CDR3, as DNA: TGCGCCAGCAGCTTGGGGGGCAGTGAGCAGTTCTTC.

The chain recombines TRBV7-6 with TRBJ2-1, with TRBD2 matching over 8 bases. There are 16 residues in the CDR3. V shed 0 bases, J shed 7 bases, and the junction held 8 bases outside the gene matches. From germline, CDR1 is SGHVS and CDR2 FNYEAQ. CDR3 coding DNA: TGTGCCAGCAGCTTAGCCCGGGGTAGCGGGATAAATGAGCAGTTCTTC. Translation: CASSLARGSGINEQFF.

The V call is TRBV9, the J call TRBJ1-6; D unclear. Trimming took off 0 bases at V and 8 bases at J, with 12 bases between the two ends. The CDR3 is made up of 15 amino acids. Germline V gene data show CDR1 as SGDLS and CDR2 as YYNGEE. This CDR3 reads CASSVVGVEDSPLHF. DNA of the CDR3: TGTGCCAGCAGCGTAGTCGGGGTGGAGGATTCACCCCTCCACTTT.

The genes are TRBV2 and TRBJ1-6, with TRBD1 as a possible D gene (6 bases). This CDR3 spans 17 amino acids. The germline gives CDR1 SNHLY, CDR2 FYNNEI. Trimming removed 4 bases from V and 8 bases from J, with 21 bases in between. For the CDR3, the DNA is TGTGCCAGCAGTGGGAAGGGGGTCTCTTTAGTTGATTCACCCCTCCACTTT. Translation gives CASSGKGVSLVDSPLHF.

The V and J genes are TRBV19 and TRBJ2-2; a weak D match, TRBD2 (6 bases). Germline V gene lookup returns CDR1 LNHDA and CDR2 SQIVND (reference sequence). The CDR3 is 15 residues long. V lost 7 bases and J 7 bases, leaving 19 bases between the germline ends. CDR3 protein: CASNIDRGGIGELFF. The CDR3 DNA follows: TGTGCCAGTAACATTGACCGGGGAGGTATCGGGGAGCTGTTTTTT. Drawing the rest from reference TRBV19 and TRBJ2-2, the complete variable domain is DGGITQSPKYLFRKEGQNVTLSCEQNLNHDAMYWYRQDPGQGLRLIYYSQIVNDFQKGDIAEGYSVSREKKESFPLTVTSAQKNPTAFYLCASNIDRGGIGELFFGEGSRLTVL.

This clone was observed a few times. This sequence joins TRBV28 and TRBJ2-7; 9 nucleotides line up with TRBD1. There are 14 residues in the CDR3. Germline CDR1 MDHEN, CDR2 SYDVKM. V gave up 3 bases and J gave up 12 bases; unmatched junction bases: 12. The CDR3 loop is CASSFPGQGAIGYF. The CDR3, as DNA: TGTGCCAGCAGTTTCCCGGGACAGGGAGCGATTGGGTACTTC.

The chain joins TRBV25-1 to TRBJ2-2; 12 bases align to TRBD2. After removal of 2 bases from V and 6 bases from J, the junction contained 7 bases not matched to a gene. This CDR3 contains 17 residues. Germline CDR1 reads MGHDK; CDR2 reads SYGVNS. The CDR3 region is CASSEPSGRARAGELFF. CDR3 DNA sequence: TGTGCCAGCAGTGAACCTAGCGGGAGGGCCCGGGCCGGGGAGCTGTTTTTT.

The CDR3 here is CATSGGRGQYF. In DNA form, the CDR3 reads TGTGCCACGAGCGGGGGTCGGGGGCAGTACTTC. The chain has TRBV6-5 and TRBJ2-7, with 8 bases that match TRBD2. Germline V gene sequence: CDR1 MNHEY, CDR2 SVGAGI. The CDR3 consists of 11 residues. Losses at the gene ends were 10 bases for V and 9 bases for J; bases not matched to a gene: 8.

This clone was found a few times. Mismatch with germline at one junction end may stem from a read error. The chain links TRBV7-8 to TRBJ2-7; 9 bases are shared with TRBD2. This CDR3 comprises 13 residues. The germline gives CDR1 SGHVS, CDR2 FQNEAQ. The CDR3 DNA follows: TGTGCCAGCAGCGGGACTAGCCCCTCCCCTCCAGACTTC. This sequence encodes CASSGTSPSPPDF.

CDR3 sequence reads: CAISELAGRGDTQYF. The CDR3 DNA follows: TGTGCCATCAGTGAACTAGCGGGGCGGGGGGATACGCAGTATTTT. The J gene is TRBJ2-3, the V gene TRBV10-3, with 10 positions matching TRBD2. This CDR3 region has 15 residues. J lost 6 bases, V lost 3 bases, and 6 bases had no gene match. Germline loops: CDR1 ENHRY, CDR2 SYGVKD.

The rearrangement joins TRBV5-1 to TRBJ2-7; 7 bases align to TRBD2. The CDR3 sequence is 15 residues long. The trim removed 0 bases at V and 1 base at J, leaving 4 bases unmatched. From germline, CDR1 is SGHRS and CDR2 YFSETQ. CDR3 residues: CASSLGGSASYEQYF. The CDR3 nucleotides read TGCGCCAGCAGCTTGGGCGGGAGCGCTTCCTACGAGCAGTACTTC. The full variable domain, in which reference TRBV5-1 and TRBJ2-7 provide the parts outside the CDR3, is KAGVTQTPRYLIKTRGQQVTLSCSPISGHRSVSWYQQTPGQGLQFLFEYFSETQRNKGNFPGRFSGRQFSNSRSEMNVSTLELGDSALYLCASSLGGSASYEQYFGPGTRLTVT.

This clone was counted a few times. This chain links TRBV10-2 with TRBJ2-7, with 7 positions matching TRBD2. The V gene end was trimmed by 7 bases and the J gene end by 3 bases; junction bases not matched to a gene: 12. Looked up from germline, CDR1 is WSHSY and CDR2 is SAAADI. The CDR3 has 15 residues. The DNA for the CDR3 is TGCGCCAGCAAGATCGCCGGGACTACCAACTACGAGCAGTACTTC. Its protein product is CASKIAGTTNYEQYF.

The rearrangement links TRBV9 to TRBJ1-2, with 7 bases matching TRBD1. After removal of 0 bases from V and 4 bases from J, the junction contained 6 bases not matched to a gene. CDR3 length: 15 residues. The germline gives CDR1 SGDLS, CDR2 YYNGEE. CDR3 sequence: CASSVEGGQIYGYTF. Here the CDR3 DNA reads TGTGCCAGCAGCGTAGAGGGGGGACAGATCTATGGCTACACCTTC.